This T cell receptor (beta chain) was documented in a study of blood T cell repertoires in COVID-19. As for the study in general: Some COVID-19 samples were acute and others convalescent; all came from the United States, Italy and Spain. Sample material is recorded as cDNA or gDNA derived from T cells, B-cell-depleted T cells, or PBMCs.

The germline V gene encodes CDR1 PRHDT and CDR2 FYEKMQ (reference sequence). The length of the CDR3 is 18 residues. V was pared by 2 bases and J by 5 bases, with 9 bases of the junction left unmatched. In the authors' workflow: Using reference gene primer amplification, nucleated cell counts were estimated. The table came from immunoSEQ multiplex PCR; TCRdb's copy has only in-frame clones and leaves some out. V and J calls and clone size are those listed in that table; D and trimming were worked out from the DNA. Among around 200,000 clones listed, roughly 86% were seen once. This clone was recorded only once.

The chain links TRBV13 to TRBJ2-7; 16 nucleotides line up with TRBD2. This TCR was sampled from a man in his forties with active or convalescent COVID-19. The sample was peripheral blood. This chain's CDR3 is CASSLQGLAGGPRDEQYF. CDR3 DNA: TGTGCCAGCAGCTTACAGGGACTAGCGGGGGGGCCTCGCGACGAGCAGTACTTC.